This T cell receptor beta chain was captured in a study of PD-1 blockade in classical Hodgkin lymphoma (dated by TCRdb to about 2020). About the investigation overall: Nivolumab dosing was 3 mg/kg intravenously every 2 weeks, continuing until either disease progression or unacceptable toxicity. A peripheral blood immune signature of response to PD-1 blockade in classical Hodgkin lymphoma was defined using TCR beta sequencing and CyTOF. General findings and caveats noted by the study authors: Patients starting nivolumab less than 1 year after ASCT had lower diversity and were excluded from later analyses to avoid confounding by immune reconstitution. The study covered only a single clinical trial cohort, and the causes of the repertoire differences, possibly disease activity or prior therapy, were still not defined. Trial patients with a complete response had baseline diversity similar to that of newly diagnosed patients, while partial responders and progressors had significantly lower diversity. Baseline TCR diversity was reported to be lower in newly diagnosed patients than in healthy donors and to be lower still in relapsed/refractory patients. A significant rise by C4D1 was seen in CD4+ but not CD8+ TCR diversity (p=0.0027 vs p=0.16), with the rise being most apparent in complete responders (p=0.02).

The germline V gene yields MNHEY for CDR1 and SVGAGI for CDR2. CDR3 length: 14 amino acids, cysteine to phenylalanine. Only the CDR3 region is kept as DNA, spanning 42 bases read in frame from base 1. Cut back by 8 bases and 7 bases, the V and J ends lie 20 bases apart. This clone occurred a few times. It lacks a known antigen. Base-call qualities are not available, and no considerably larger clone is one nucleotide away. Genomic DNA was extracted with the Qiagen DNeasy kit from unsorted PBMCs and from negatively selected CD4+ and CD8+ fractions. Using primers that anneal to V and J segments, immunoSEQ multiplex PCR amplified the TCR beta CDR3 regions. Amplification bias was minimized using a synthetic immune receptor repertoire, and residual bias was removed computationally after sequencing. As for how the authors treated the data: Repertoire diversity was quantified as the Shannon entropy index using custom Python scripts. Unsorted, CD4+ and CD8+ repertoires were examined separately, except in combined analyses, for which CD4+ and CD8+ sequences were merged in silico. Clonal expansion was defined as at least a 2-fold frequency increase after treatment relative to C1D1, with a pseudocount of 0.5 for undetected baseline clones. Clones with 0 or 1 copy at C1D1 were classified as singleton clones, and clones with 2 or more copies were classified as non-singleton clones. By matching protein sequences in sorted samples from the same patient, clones expanded in unsorted samples were annotated as CD4+, CD8+ or unknown. Diversity changes from C1D1 to C4D1 were tested in paired samples using Wilcoxon tests. What TCRdb holds here is the immuneACCESS table cut down to in-frame rearrangements. Part of the clones is not present; checked against another copy, under half of the missing clones reflect an unresolved V gene, and the others are unexplained. V, J and clone size reflect that table, while D and trimming were determined from the DNA. The sample data list 27,000 or so clones, and more than 80% of these were observed just once. 2.4% of the sample belongs to the ten largest clones.

What this sample's time point label stands for: cycle 4 day 1 (C4D1), after 5 to 7 weeks of nivolumab. Every trial patient had relapsed after autologous stem cell transplantation, and cohorts A, B and C differed in prior brentuximab vedotin exposure. CD4+ T cells were purified from thawed PBMCs by magnetic negative selection with a Miltenyi CD4+ T cell isolation kit. The trial cohort included 50 or so patients with relapsed/refractory classical Hodgkin lymphoma, and each patient had a best overall response of complete response, partial response or progressive disease. Trial patients were treated with single-agent nivolumab in the multi-cohort phase II CheckMate 205 trial. An independent review committee assessed best overall response by applying the 2007 International Working Group response criteria. PBMCs from the trial were collected at three points: immediately before nivolumab initiation (C1D1), and during therapy at cycle 2 day 1 and cycle 4 day 1. Peripheral blood was collected in 8 mL Vacutainer Cell Preparation Tubes, from which PBMCs were isolated by centrifugation and then cryopreserved. Purified CD4+ and CD8+ fractions were prepared only for cases with an additional available PBMC sample. On LS columns in a quadroMACS separator, the magnetically labelled cells were depleted, and the flow-through was collected as the purified fraction.

This sequence was found in a human donor with classical Hodgkin lymphoma. This specimen consisted of CD4+ T cells from blood, obtained before the fourth cycle of nivolumab. This chain is built from TRBV6-5 and TRBJ1-2, with the D gene call left open. The DNA sequence is TGTGCCAGCGGGTTGGCTCGGGCAACGAGTGGCTACACCTTC. It encodes CASGLARATSGYTF.